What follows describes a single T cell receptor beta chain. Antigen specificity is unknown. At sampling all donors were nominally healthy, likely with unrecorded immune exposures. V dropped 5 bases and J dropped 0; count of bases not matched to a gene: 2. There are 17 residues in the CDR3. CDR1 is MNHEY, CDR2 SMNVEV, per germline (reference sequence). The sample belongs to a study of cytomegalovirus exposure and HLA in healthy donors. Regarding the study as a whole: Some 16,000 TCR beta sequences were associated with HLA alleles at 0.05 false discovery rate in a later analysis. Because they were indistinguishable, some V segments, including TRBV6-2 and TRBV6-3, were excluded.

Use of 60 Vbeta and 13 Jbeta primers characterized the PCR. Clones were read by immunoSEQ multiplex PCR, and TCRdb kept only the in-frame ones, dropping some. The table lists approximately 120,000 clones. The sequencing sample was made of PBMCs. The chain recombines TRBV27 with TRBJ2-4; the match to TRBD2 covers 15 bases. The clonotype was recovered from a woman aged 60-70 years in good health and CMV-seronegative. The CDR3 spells CASSGLAGGLAKNIQYF. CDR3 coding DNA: TGTGCCAGCAGTGGACTAGCGGGAGGGCTAGCCAAAAACATTCAGTACTTC.